What follows are 21 T cell receptor beta chains derived from one specimen sequenced in a study of T cells in women clearing cervical HPV infection. Sequenced by immunoSEQ multiplex PCR; TCRdb stores in-frame clones only, minus some. This listing includes tens of thousands of clones. Specimen: blood buffy coat. These receptors were taken from a woman aged 18 to 75 with a cervical HPV16 infection that either progressed to CIN3+ or cleared (not recorded which).

Comment on this clone: From the germline J gene comes the end of the CDR3, since the read stops 3 residues before it. The rearrangement links TRBV5-3 to TRBJ1-5; D is possibly TRBD1 (6 bases). TRBV5-3 is reported as an ORF; its role is uncertain. The CDR3 is made up of 16 amino acids. V was pared by 7 bases and J by 5 bases, with 22 bases between. CDR3 residues: CARHPGQGIYDQPQHF. The sequenced CDR3 bases are TGTGCCAGACACCCAGGCCAGGGGATTTACGATCAGCCC.

With respect to this clone: Coverage ceases 3 residues before the CDR3 finishes, and the germline J gene fills in the end. The chain links TRBV18 to TRBJ1-5; unclear D gene. The CDR3 has 14 amino acids. CDR1 and CDR2 (germline): KGHSH, LQKENI. Trimming took off 3 bases at V and 4 bases at J, with 10 bases between the two ends. The CDR3 spells CASSPPGRNQPQHF. The covered CDR3 bases are TGTGCCAGCTCACCGCCGGGTCGAAATCAGCCC.

Notes on this clone: Coverage ceases 3 residues before the CDR3 finishes, and the germline J gene fills in the end. The chain links TRBV6-1 to TRBJ1-4; 10 positions agree with TRBD1. Germline-derived CDR1 and CDR2 are MNHNS and SASEGT. This CDR3 comprises 13 residues. Here the CDR3 reads CASSGPGTGVLFF. The sequenced CDR3 bases are TGTGCCAGCAGTGGTCCCGGGACAGGGGTA.

A note on this clone: The read ends 3 residues before the CDR3 terminus; that terminus is restored from the germline J gene. This chain connects TRBV5-1 to TRBJ2-5; D is unclear. The germline gives CDR1 SGHRS, CDR2 YFSETQ. Trimming took off 0 bases at V and 1 base at J, with 7 bases between the two ends. The CDR3 loop spans 14 amino acids. The chain's CDR3 is CASSLAGFQETQYF. The part of the CDR3 DNA that was read is TGCGCCAGCAGCTTGGCAGGATTCCAAGAGACC.

About this clone: The CDR3 end falls 3 residues outside the read, so it is completed with the germline J gene. The chain carries TRBV29-1 and TRBJ2-7; no definite D call. V was cut by 3 bases and J by 0 bases, with 15 bases left in between. There are 15 residues in the CDR3. The germline V gene encodes CDR1 SQVTM and CDR2 ANQGSEA. The CDR3 loop reads CSVELRATDSYEQYF. CDR3 bases read: TGCAGCGTTGAGTTAAGGGCTACGGACTCCTACGAG.

In regard to this clone: Read data end 3 residues before the CDR3 end; the end is taken from the germline J gene. The chain is built from TRBV19 and TRBJ2-2; no definite D call. Per the germline V gene, CDR1 is LNHDA and CDR2 is SQIVND (reference sequence). CDR3 length equals 15 residues. CDR3 region: CASIGGTSYNSPLFF. The CDR3 bases that were read are TGTGCCAGTATAGGCGGAACCTCCTATAATTCACCG.

Concerning this clone itself: The missing CDR3 end, 3 residues past where the read stops, is filled in from the germline J gene. The V call is TRBV2, the J call TRBJ2-5; the match to TRBD2 covers 9 bases. The CDR3 totals 16 residues. Germline V gene sequence: CDR1 SNHLY, CDR2 FYNNEI. The trim removed 5 bases at V and 1 base at J, leaving 8 bases unmatched. The CDR3 DNA, read in part, is TGTGCCAGCAGTCGGACGGGACTAGCCCTCCAAGAGACC. This sequence encodes CASSRTGLALQET. The CDR3 in its entirety is CASSRTGLALQETQYF.

On this clone itself: The read ends 3 residues before the CDR3 terminus; that terminus is restored from the germline J gene. V usage is TRBV30 and J usage is TRBJ1-2; no definite D call. CDR1 is GTSNPN, CDR2 SVGIG, per germline (reference sequence). The CDR3 consists of 15 residues. The chain's CDR3 is CAWSVSRSSYNDYTF. Incomplete CDR3 DNA: TGTGCCTGGAGTGTAAGCAGGAGCTCCTACAATGAC.

Worth noting for this clone: The read terminates 3 residues before the CDR3 end, so the remaining end is supplied by the germline J gene. The rearrangement joins TRBV11-2 to TRBJ2-7; 10 bases are shared with TRBD1. Germline trimming cut 5 bases from V and 5 bases from J; bases unmatched to any gene: 6. Germline CDR1 SGHAT, CDR2 FQNNGV. CDR3 length: 14 amino acids. CDR3 bases read: TGTGCCAGCAGCCCCGGGACAGGGGTCAACGAG. Its protein product is CASSPGTGVNE. The CDR3 in its entirety is CASSPGTGVNEQYF.

As for this clone: The read terminates 3 residues ahead of where the CDR3 ends, so the germline J gene completes it. J is TRBJ1-6 and V is TRBV7-9; D is uncertain. Germline values: CDR1 SEHNR, CDR2 FQNEAQ (reference sequence). This CDR3 region has 14 residues. The germline V and J ends were trimmed by 2 bases and 6 bases, with 8 bases remaining between them. The part of the CDR3 DNA that was read is TGTGCCAGCAGCTTACAGGCTCCTAATTCACCC. This codes for CASSLQAPNSP. The full CDR3 sequence reads CASSLQAPNSPLHF.

As for this clone: The CDR3 extends 3 residues past the end of the read, so its final part is completed from the germline J gene. Other DNA sequences from this sample encode an identical CDR3 as well. V and J are TRBV2 and TRBJ1-3; no reliable D call. This CDR3 spans 15 amino acids. Trimming pared 3 bases from V and 2 bases from J, leaving 11 bases between. Germline CDR1 reads SNHLY; CDR2 reads FYNNEI. The CDR3 loop is CASSEFNQAGNTIYF. The part of the CDR3 DNA that was read is TGTGCCAGCAGTGAGTTTAACCAGGCTGGAAACACC.

Turning to this clone: The CDR3 goes on 3 residues after the read ends, and that part is filled in from the germline J gene. The rearrangement joins TRBV20-1 to TRBJ2-5; the match to TRBD2 covers 8 bases. This CDR3 region has 16 residues. Trimming cost V 3 bases and J 2 bases; bases outside gene matches: 11. The germline gives CDR1 DFQATT, CDR2 SNEGSKA (reference sequence). The CDR3 sequence: CSARNPYTSGQETQYF. Incomplete CDR3 DNA: TGCAGTGCTAGGAACCCCTATACTAGCGGACAAGAGACC.

Details on this clone: The CDR3 goes on 3 residues after the read ends, and that part is filled in from the germline J gene. The rearrangement links TRBV6-2 or TRBV6-3 to TRBJ2-7, with 11 bases matching TRBD2. CDR3 size: 16 residues. Germline trimming cut 2 bases from V and 4 bases from J; bases unmatched to any gene: 7. Germline V CDR1 and CDR2: MNHEY, SVGEGT. CDR3 sequence: CASSYGTSGELYEQYF. The part of the CDR3 DNA that was read is TGTGCCAGCAGTTACGGGACTAGCGGAGAACTTTACGAG.

In the case of this clone: The missing CDR3 end, 3 residues past where the read stops, is filled in from the germline J gene. V and J are TRBV14 and TRBJ1-4; 7 bases fit TRBD1. The CDR3 loop spans 15 amino acids. The V gene's germline CDR1 is SGHDN and CDR2 FVKESK. The CDR3 reads CASSQEETGSPPLFF. CDR3 DNA (partial): TGTGCCAGCAGCCAAGAAGAGACAGGGTCCCCACCA.

To note about this clone: The CDR3 end falls 3 residues outside the read, so it is completed with the germline J gene. The V call is TRBV7-9, the J call TRBJ1-4; 9 nucleotides align to TRBD1. J gave up 5 bases and V 5 bases, and 3 bases lay outside the gene matches. Germline V lookup: CDR1 SEHNR, CDR2 FQNEAQ (reference sequence). This CDR3 is 14 amino acids long. The part of the CDR3 DNA that was read is TGTGCCAGCAGCAAAGGACAGGGGAATGAAAAA. Its protein is CASSKGQGNEK. The whole CDR3 is CASSKGQGNEKLFF. The entire variable domain, with the rest obtained from reference TRBV7-9 and TRBJ1-4, is as follows: DTGVSQNPRHKITKRGQNVTFRCDPISEHNRLYWYRQTLGQGPEFLTYFQNEAQLEKSRLLSDRFSAERPKGSFSTLEIQRTEQGDSAMYLCASSKGQGNEKLFFGSGTQLSVL.

Comment on this clone: The sequence runs out 3 residues before the end of the CDR3; the remainder is reconstructed from the germline J gene. The V call is TRBV5-6, the J call TRBJ2-1; 7 bases are shared with TRBD2. The V segment lost 5 bases and the J segment 7 bases; nucleotides outside the gene matches: 12. The CDR3 totals 15 residues. Germline CDR1 SGHDT, CDR2 YYEEEE. CDR3 bases read: TGTGCCAGCAGAGTGGGGGGTCAGGGAGGGAATGAG. Its translation is CASRVGGQGGNE. From start to end, the CDR3 is CASRVGGQGGNEQFF.

Notes on this clone: The read finishes 3 residues shy of the CDR3 end, and the germline J gene is used to complete it. The J gene is TRBJ2-2, the V gene TRBV2; a possible D gene is TRBD2 (6 bases). The CDR3 covers 15 residues. V shed 8 bases and J shed 2 bases, with 15 bases lying between them. Germline lookup yields CDR1 SNHLY and CDR2 FYNNEI. This CDR3 is CASAGVAVNTGELFF. Partial CDR3 DNA: TGTGCCAGCGCCGGTGTAGCGGTCAACACCGGGGAG.

As for this clone: The read terminates 3 residues ahead of where the CDR3 ends, so the germline J gene completes it. This chain joins TRBV30 and TRBJ1-5; possibly TRBD1 for D (6 bases). From germline, CDR1 is GTSNPN and CDR2 SVGIG (reference sequence). V lost 4 bases to trimming and J lost 5 bases, with 12 bases between them. This CDR3 has 13 residues. The covered CDR3 bases are TGTGCCTGGACCCGACAGGCCGATCAGCCC. As protein: CAWTRQADQP. The CDR3, in full, reads CAWTRQADQPQHF.

About this clone itself: The read falls 3 residues short of the CDR3 end, and the missing part is taken from the germline J gene. This chain uses TRBV19 with TRBJ2-7; 7 bases align to TRBD2. The V gene's germline CDR1 is LNHDA and CDR2 SQIVND (reference sequence). CDR3 length: 14 residues. The J segment lost 4 bases and the V segment lost 4 bases, leaving 7 bases of the junction unmatched. The CDR3 region is CASSTPGTTYEQYF. The CDR3 DNA, read in part, is TGTGCCAGTAGTACCCCGGGGACTACGTACGAG.

To note about this clone: The read finishes 3 residues shy of the CDR3 end, and the germline J gene is used to complete it. V usage is TRBV30 and J usage is TRBJ2-2; 8 positions match TRBD1. This CDR3 comprises 13 residues. CDR1 is GTSNPN, CDR2 SVGIG, per germline (reference sequence). The chain's CDR3 is CAWARGPNEKLFF. Partial CDR3 DNA: TGTGCCTGGGCCAGGGGGCCTAATGAAAAG.

Here the CDR3 reads CSVRGQGRTGELFF. The sequenced CDR3 bases are TGCAGCGTTCGGGGACAGGGTAGGACCGGGGAG. The chain joins TRBV29-1 to TRBJ2-2, with 9 bases identical to TRBD1. The read gets to within 3 residues of the CDR3 end, and the germline J gene fills in the rest. The CDR3 has 14 amino acids. The germline gives CDR1 SQVTM, CDR2 ANQGSEA. V lost 5 bases, J lost 5 bases, and 6 bases stayed unmatched.